This TCR beta chain was retrieved from a study of early T cells in non-severe SARS-CoV-2 infection. Looking at the study overall: Bulk RNA taken from unsorted whole blood was sequenced, leaving chains unpaired.

V was shortened by 2 bases and J by 5 bases, with 18 bases between the two germline ends. This CDR3 is 17 amino acids long. From germline, CDR1 is KGHSH and CDR2 LQKENI. The table lists this clonotype with a few counts. Each CDR3 protein gets one entry after TCRdb re-called the 5' RACE reads with MiXCR. The sample lists about 64,000 distinct CDR3 sequences; roughly 21% were seen once. Specimen: whole blood, collected at baseline. The TCR sequence derives from an adult who was a healthcare worker with PCR-confirmed SARS-CoV-2 infection or an uninfected control (not recorded which). V gene TRBV18 combines with J gene TRBJ2-2; TRBD2 might be the D (6 bases). CDR3 protein: CASSPSGLHTRTGELFF. The CDR3 DNA reads as TGTGCCAGCTCACCATCGGGACTCCACACGCGGACCGGGGAGCTGTTTTTT.